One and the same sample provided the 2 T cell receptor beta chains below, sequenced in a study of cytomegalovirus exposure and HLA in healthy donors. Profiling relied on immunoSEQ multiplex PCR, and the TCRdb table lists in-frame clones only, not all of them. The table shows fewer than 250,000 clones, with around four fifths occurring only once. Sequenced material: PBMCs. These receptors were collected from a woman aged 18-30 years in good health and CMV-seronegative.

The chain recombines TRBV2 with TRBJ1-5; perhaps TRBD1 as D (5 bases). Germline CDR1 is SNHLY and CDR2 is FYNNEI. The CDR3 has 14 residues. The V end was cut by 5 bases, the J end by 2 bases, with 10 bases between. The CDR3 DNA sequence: TGTGCCAGCAGTCGGGACGGACGCAATCAGCCCCAGCATTTT. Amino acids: CASSRDGRNQPQHF. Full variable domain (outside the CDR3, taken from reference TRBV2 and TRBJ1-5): EPEVTQTPSHQVTQMGQEVILRCVPISNHLYFYWYRQILGQKVEFLVSFYNNEISEKSEIFDDQFSVERPDGSNFTLKIRSTKLEDSAMYFCASSRDGRNQPQHFGDGTRLSIL.

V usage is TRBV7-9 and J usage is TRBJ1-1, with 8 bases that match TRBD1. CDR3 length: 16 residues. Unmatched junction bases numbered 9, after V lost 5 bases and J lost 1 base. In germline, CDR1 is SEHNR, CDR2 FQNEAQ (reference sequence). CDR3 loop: CASSPIGGQGNTEAFF. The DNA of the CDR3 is TGTGCCAGCAGCCCGATTGGAGGACAGGGGAACACTGAAGCTTTCTTT.